These 21 T cell receptor beta chains were sequenced from one sample in a study of blood T cell repertoires in COVID-19. This table comes from immunoSEQ multiplex PCR, and its TCRdb copy is limited to in-frame clones, with some not included. The data show about 80,000 clones, with roughly 76% seen just once and approximately 15% held by the top ten. The sample comprised peripheral blood. The receptors shown here come from an older man with active or convalescent COVID-19.

The chain recombines TRBV30 with TRBJ2-7; D is perhaps TRBD1 (5 bases). The CDR3 runs to 15 residues. V was trimmed by 1 base and J by 3 bases, leaving 16 bases between them. Germline-derived CDR1 and CDR2 are GTSNPN and SVGIG (reference sequence). Here the CDR3 DNA reads TGTGCCTGGAGTGGTGGTCAGGGCCGTAACTACGAGCAGTACTTC. Translation gives CAWSGGQGRNYEQYF.

This chain uses TRBV28 with TRBJ1-1, with D unresolved. The germline V and J ends were trimmed by 2 bases and 1 base, with 5 bases remaining between them. The length of the CDR3 is 13 residues. The germline V gene encodes CDR1 MDHEN and CDR2 SYDVKM. As DNA, the CDR3 is TGTGCCAGCAGTTTAATCGGGAACACTGAAGCTTTCTTT. Its protein product is CASSLIGNTEAFF.

This clone was seen a single time. CDR3 sequence reads: CASALVGTEAFF. For the CDR3, the DNA is TGTGCCAGTGCCCTAGTGGGCACTGAAGCTTTCTTT. V gene TRBV7-9 combines with J gene TRBJ1-1, with D unresolved. Germline CDR1 is SEHNR and CDR2 is FQNEAQ (reference sequence). The CDR3 is 12 residues long. V lost 9 bases to trimming and J lost 4 bases, with 12 bases between them.

The V gene is TRBV7-8, the J gene TRBJ2-7, with a tentative D call TRBD2 (6 bases). V lost 5 bases to trimming and J lost 3 bases, with 11 bases between them. Per the germline V gene, CDR1 is SGHVS and CDR2 is FQNEAQ. The length of the CDR3 is 13 residues. DNA for the CDR3: TGTGCCAGCAGCCGGGAGCCCAGCTACGAGCAGTACTTC. Its translation is CASSREPSYEQYF.

The chain is built from TRBV6-5 and TRBJ2-3; TRBD2 might be the D (6 bases). Germline CDR1 is MNHEY and CDR2 is SVGAGI. V dropped 1 base and J dropped 4 bases, with 9 bases sitting between them. This CDR3 is 14 amino acids long. CDR3 sequence (DNA): TGTGCCAGCAGTTACTTCGGGAGCTCAGATACGCAGTATTTT. Its translation is CASSYFGSSDTQYF.

This rearrangement joins TRBV2 to TRBJ2-2, with 7 bases identical to TRBD2. The CDR3 totals 17 residues. With 0 bases clipped from V and 6 bases from J, the junction kept 10 bases outside the gene matches. Germline CDR1 is SNHLY and CDR2 is FYNNEI. The CDR3 nucleotides read TGTGCCAGCAGTGAAGCGCTACCCTGGACTAGTCCCGGGGAGCTGTTTTTT. Translated: CASSEALPWTSPGELFF.

The rearrangement uses TRBV11-2 and TRBJ2-1; 7 nucleotides match TRBD2. In germline, CDR1 is SGHAT, CDR2 FQNNGV. The V gene end was trimmed by 4 bases and the J gene end by 10 bases; junction bases not matched to a gene: 4. The CDR3 runs 12 residues. In DNA, the CDR3 is TGTGCCAGCAGCTCACGGGGGGAGGAGCAGTTCTTC. Amino acid sequence: CASSSRGEEQFF.

This clone came up a few times. The rearrangement joins TRBV6-5 to TRBJ1-3; the D is unclear. Germline CDR1 is MNHEY and CDR2 is SVGAGI. This CDR3 contains 14 residues. The V end was cut by 8 bases, the J end by 0 bases, with 11 bases between. CDR3 residues: CASLSQASGNTIYF. The CDR3, as DNA: TGTGCCAGCTTAAGTCAGGCCTCTGGAAACACCATATATTTT.

The chain recombines TRBV5-1 with TRBJ2-1, with D possibly being TRBD2 (6 bases). Trimming took off 2 bases at V and 3 bases at J, with 12 bases between the two ends. Germline CDR1 is SGHRS and CDR2 is YFSETQ. The CDR3 length is 15 residues. The CDR3: CASSLGGVVYNEQFF. The CDR3 nucleotides read TGCGCCAGCAGCTTAGGCGGGGTCGTCTACAATGAGCAGTTCTTC.

This chain links TRBV10-1 with TRBJ2-3; 8 bases align to TRBD1. The V gene end was trimmed by 6 bases and the J gene end by 6 bases; junction bases not matched to a gene: 11. Germline V gives CDR1 WNHNN, CDR2 SYGVQD (reference sequence). This CDR3 is built from 15 residues. The CDR3 protein is CASSGGTGLMDTQYF. The CDR3 coding sequence is TGCGCCAGCAGCGGAGGGACAGGTCTCATGGATACGCAGTATTTT.

The rearrangement links TRBV9 to TRBJ2-2; D might be TRBD2 (5 bases). Trimming took off 6 bases at V and 5 bases at J, with 14 bases between the two ends. This CDR3 region has 14 residues. Germline V gene lookup returns CDR1 SGDLS and CDR2 YYNGEE. The CDR3 DNA is TGTGCCAGCAAGGGAGATTCAGAGACCGGGGAGCTGTTTTTT. It translates to CASKGDSETGELFF.

For this clone: The DNA is left out, because the CDR3 cannot be placed on it with certainty; the CDR3 is given as TCRdb lists it. This sequence joins TRBV19 and TRBJ2-1; the table's D call TRBD2 went unverified against the DNA. Ends included, the CDR3 has 15 residues. Germline V lookup: CDR1 LNHDA, CDR2 SQIVND (reference sequence). CDR3 protein: CASISARGPPEEQFF.

This clone has just a few counts. The chain is built from TRBV7-7 and TRBJ2-5, with D tentatively TRBD1 (6 bases). The CDR3 sequence is 15 residues long. The germline gives CDR1 SSHAT, CDR2 FNYEAQ (reference sequence). Trimming cost V 5 bases and J 2 bases, with 15 bases left between them. Here the CDR3 DNA reads TGTGCCAGCAGCCGACACCGACAGGCTCAAGAGACCCAGTACTTC. Translated: CASSRHRQAQETQYF.

The V call is TRBV7-3, the J call TRBJ2-1; 8 bases match TRBD1. Unmatched junction bases numbered 6, after V lost 5 bases and J lost 6 bases. Germline V lookup: CDR1 SGHTA, CDR2 FQGTGA. This CDR3 region has 14 residues. This CDR3 is CASSPGQARNEQFF. The CDR3 DNA reads as TGTGCCAGCAGCCCGGGACAGGCCCGCAATGAGCAGTTCTTC.

This clone occurred a few times. This chain uses TRBV11-3 with TRBJ1-1; D remains unclear. The CDR3 length is 14 residues. Germline loops: CDR1 SGHNT, CDR2 YENEEA. Trimming shortened V by 7 bases and J by 0 bases, and 12 bases separated the two germline ends. The CDR3 region has the DNA TGTGCCAGCAAAATTGACACTTTGAACACTGAAGCTTTCTTT. It is translated as CASKIDTLNTEAFF. Full variable domain (remainder filled in from reference TRBV11-3 and TRBJ1-1): EAGVVQSPRYKIIEKKQPVAFWCNPISGHNTLYWYLQNLGQGPELLIRYENEEAVDDSQLPKDRFSAERLKGVDSTLKIQPAELGDSAVYLCASKIDTLNTEAFFGQGTRLTVV.

J is TRBJ2-5 and V is TRBV10-3; D unclear. Trimming shortened V by 5 bases and J by 4 bases, and 5 bases separated the two germline ends. Germline assignment: CDR1 ENHRY and CDR2 SYGVKD. CDR3 size: 11 residues. CDR3 amino acids: CAISNRETQYF. CDR3 sequence (DNA): TGTGCCATCAGTAATCGAGAGACCCAGTACTTC.

The chain recombines TRBV6-1 with TRBJ1-3, with 7 bases that match TRBD1. Germline lookup yields CDR1 MNHNS and CDR2 SASEGT. The V segment lost 4 bases and the J segment 4 bases; nucleotides outside the gene matches: 10. The CDR3 runs to 16 residues. The CDR3 DNA sequence: TGTGCCAGCAGTGGAACCGCGACAGGGACCGGAAACACCATATATTTT. This translates into CASSGTATGTGNTIYF.

This chain joins TRBV6-5 and TRBJ1-2; no definite D call. Trimming took off 9 bases at V and 4 bases at J, with 12 bases between the two ends. CDR3 length: 12 residues. Germline-derived CDR1 and CDR2 are MNHEY and SVGAGI. CDR3 amino acids: CASGPQGYGYTF. The DNA for the CDR3 is TGTGCCAGTGGGCCCCAAGGCTATGGCTACACCTTC.

This CDR3 is CASSERVTGVGEQYF. DNA for the CDR3: TGTGCCAGCAGTGAAAGGGTGACAGGGGTCGGCGAGCAGTACTTC. The chain employs TRBV6-1 and TRBJ2-7; TRBD1 matches at 8 bases. The CDR3 loop spans 15 amino acids. V gave up 2 bases and J gave up 6 bases; unmatched junction bases: 9. CDR1 is MNHNS, CDR2 SASEGT, per germline.

This chain connects TRBV28 to TRBJ2-7, with 7 bases that match TRBD1. The CDR3 sequence is 15 residues long. With 6 bases clipped from V and 6 bases from J, the junction kept 14 bases outside the gene matches. CDR1 and CDR2 (germline): MDHEN, SYDVKM. The CDR3 sequence is CASSSPSPDRVEQYF. DNA of the CDR3: TGTGCCAGCAGCTCCCCCTCCCCCGACAGGGTCGAGCAGTACTTC.

V gene TRBV5-6 combines with J gene TRBJ1-3; a possible D gene is TRBD1 (6 bases). CDR3 length: 16 amino acids. V lost 4 bases to trimming and J lost 5 bases, with 19 bases between them. Germline CDR1 reads SGHDT; CDR2 reads YYEEEE. The CDR3 nucleotides read TGTGCCAGCAGCATCAACAGGGAAAGGAGCCGAAACACCATATATTTT. Its translation: CASSINRERSRNTIYF.